The 9 T cell receptor beta chains in this list originate from one sample, sequenced in a study of a mutant IDH1 vaccine in newly diagnosed glioma. Time point in this sample: week 11, during vaccination. Mutant IDH1 20-mer peptide, at 300 ug, made up each vaccine dose, with topical imiquimod. Sequencing used immunoSEQ multiplex PCR; TCRdb keeps in-frame clones, though not all of them. The data hold 100,000 to 150,000 clones, with just under 80% observed a single time. Antigens of these TCRs are unknown. The specimen was PBMCs, collected from a glioma patient whose treatment included an IDH1 peptide vaccine. These receptor sequences come from a man between 40 and 49 years old with glioma.

The chain couples TRBV4-1 to TRBJ2-7; no reliable D call. From germline, CDR1 is MGHRA and CDR2 YSYEKL. The CDR3 contains 16 residues. Trimming shortened V by 1 base and J by 5 bases, and 18 bases separated the two germline ends. CDR3 sequence reads: CASSQVDMGFSNEQYF. The CDR3 coding sequence is TGCGCCAGCAGCCAAGTCGATATGGGGTTCTCTAACGAGCAGTACTTC.

The genes are TRBV5-6 and TRBJ2-7, with D perhaps assigned TRBD1 or TRBD2 (5 bases each). Trimming took 4 bases from V and 5 from J, leaving 13 bases between them. CDR1 and CDR2 (germline): SGHDT, YYEEEE. The CDR3 sequence is 13 residues long. This chain's CDR3 is CASSVARGHEQYF. The CDR3 DNA follows: TGTGCCAGCAGCGTAGCCCGGGGACACGAGCAGTACTTC.

A word on this clone: Germline is not matched at one junction end, which may reflect a read error. The rearrangement links TRBV7-7 to TRBJ2-3; 8 bases line up with TRBD2. CDR1 and CDR2 from the germline V gene are SSHAT and FNYEAQ (reference sequence). This CDR3 comprises 20 residues. The CDR3 here is CASSLSLVPGGLNITDTQYF. For the CDR3, the DNA is TGTGCTAGCAGCTTATCCCTAGTGCCGGGGGGGCTTAACATCACAGATACGCAGTATTTT. The full variable domain, with the rest looked up from reference TRBV7-7 and TRBJ2-3, is GAGVSQSPRYKVTKRGQDVTLRCDPISSHATLYWYQQALGQGPEFLTYFNYEAQPDKSGLPSDRFSAERPEGSISTLTIQRTEQRDSAMYRCASSLSLVPGGLNITDTQYFGPGTRLTVL.

CDR3: CASSGGGTGFYEQYF. The CDR3 DNA is TGTGCCAGCAGTGGGGGCGGGACCGGTTTCTACGAGCAGTACTTC. The chain combines TRBV28 with TRBJ2-7, with D possibly being TRBD1 or TRBD2 (6 bases each). The V and J ends lost 5 bases and 3 bases respectively, with 17 bases between them. The CDR3 runs 15 residues. CDR1 is MDHEN, CDR2 SYDVKM, per germline.

This clone has only one observation. J is TRBJ2-2 and V is TRBV6-5; unclear D gene. The germline V and J ends were trimmed by 6 bases and 7 bases, with 9 bases remaining between them. The CDR3 has 12 residues. CDR1 is MNHEY, CDR2 SVGAGI, per germline. CDR3 bases: TGTGCCAGCAGCTGGGCGCGCGGGGAGCTGTTTTTT. It specifies CASSWARGELFF.

The genes are TRBV30 and TRBJ1-1; D not certain. With 1 base removed from V and 1 base from J, the gap between germline ends came to 7 bases. CDR1 is GTSNPN and CDR2 is SVGIG in the germline V gene (reference sequence). The CDR3 totals 13 residues. Here the CDR3 DNA reads TGTGCCTGGAGTGCGAACACGAACACTGAAGCTTTCTTT. Translated, it gives CAWSANTNTEAFF. Full variable domain (rest looked up from reference TRBV30 and TRBJ1-1): SQTIHQWPATLVQPVGSPLSLECTVEGTSNPNLYWYRQAAGRGLQLLFYSVGIGQISSEVPQNLSASRPQDRQFILSSKKLLLSDSGFYLCAWSANTNTEAFFGQGTRLTVV.

The V gene is TRBV7-9, the J gene TRBJ2-3; TRBD2 aligns across 9 bases. Trimming cost V 6 bases and J 1 base; bases outside gene matches: 8. The length of the CDR3 is 16 residues. Germline lookup yields CDR1 SEHNR and CDR2 FQNEAQ (reference sequence). CDR3 coding DNA: TGTGCCAGCAGTCTCCCTAGCGGGATAGGCACAGATACGCAGTATTTT. It encodes CASSLPSGIGTDTQYF.

The rearrangement joins TRBV10-3 to TRBJ1-3, with D unclear. Germline CDR1 ENHRY, CDR2 SYGVKD. With 2 bases removed from V and 0 bases from J, the gap between germline ends came to 11 bases. The CDR3 has 16 amino acids. CDR3 loop: CAISELGQVSGNTIYF. The CDR3 DNA is TGTGCCATCAGTGAGCTTGGGCAGGTCTCTGGAAACACCATATATTTT.

The J gene is TRBJ2-5, the V gene TRBV9; 10 bases are shared with TRBD2. The V gene's germline CDR1 is SGDLS and CDR2 YYNGEE. Trimming cost V 2 bases and J 5 bases; bases outside gene matches: 9. This CDR3 contains 16 residues. The CDR3 nucleotides read TGTGCCAGCAGCGTCGGGCTAGCGGGAGTTGGGGAGACCCAGTACTTC. Translation gives CASSVGLAGVGETQYF. The full variable domain, its missing parts supplied by reference TRBV9 and TRBJ2-5, is DSGVTQTPKHLITATGQRVTLRCSPRSGDLSVYWYQQSLDQGLQFLIQYYNGEERAKGNILERFSAQQFPDLHSELNLSSLELGDSALYFCASSVGLAGVGETQYFGPGTRLLVL.